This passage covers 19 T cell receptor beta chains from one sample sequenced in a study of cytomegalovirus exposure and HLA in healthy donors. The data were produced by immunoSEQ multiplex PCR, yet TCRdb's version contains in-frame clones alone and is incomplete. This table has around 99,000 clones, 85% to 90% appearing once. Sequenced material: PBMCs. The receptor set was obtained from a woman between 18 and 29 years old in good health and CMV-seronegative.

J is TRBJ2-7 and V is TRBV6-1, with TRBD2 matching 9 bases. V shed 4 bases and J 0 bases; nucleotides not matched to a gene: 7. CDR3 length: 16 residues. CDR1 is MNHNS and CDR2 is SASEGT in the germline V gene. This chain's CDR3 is CASSGLSGGGSYEQYF. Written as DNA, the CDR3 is TGTGCCAGCAGTGGCCTTAGCGGGGGAGGCTCCTACGAGCAGTACTTC.

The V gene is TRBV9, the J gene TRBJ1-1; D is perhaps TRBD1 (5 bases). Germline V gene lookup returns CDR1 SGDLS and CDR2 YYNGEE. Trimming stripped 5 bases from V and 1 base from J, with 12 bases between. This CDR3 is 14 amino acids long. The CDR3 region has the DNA TGTGCCAGCAGTCTAAGCCAGGGGAACACTGAAGCTTTCTTT. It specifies CASSLSQGNTEAFF.

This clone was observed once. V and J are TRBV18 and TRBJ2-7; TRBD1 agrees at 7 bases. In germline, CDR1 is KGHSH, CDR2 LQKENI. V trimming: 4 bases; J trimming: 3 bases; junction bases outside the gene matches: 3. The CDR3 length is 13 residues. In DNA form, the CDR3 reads TGTGCCAGCTCACTGACAGGGAACTACGAGCAGTACTTC. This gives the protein CASSLTGNYEQYF.

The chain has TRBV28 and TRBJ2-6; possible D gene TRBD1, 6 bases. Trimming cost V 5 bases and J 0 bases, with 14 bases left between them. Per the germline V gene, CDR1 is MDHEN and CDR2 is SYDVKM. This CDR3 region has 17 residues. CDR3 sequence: CASSMSGHPSGANVLTF. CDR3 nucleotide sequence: TGTGCCAGCAGTATGTCGGGACACCCCTCTGGGGCCAACGTCCTGACTTTC.

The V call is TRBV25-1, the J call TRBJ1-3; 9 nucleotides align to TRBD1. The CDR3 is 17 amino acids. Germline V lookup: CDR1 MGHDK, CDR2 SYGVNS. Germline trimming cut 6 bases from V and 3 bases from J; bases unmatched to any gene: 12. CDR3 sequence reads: CASRAEITGGFGNTIYF. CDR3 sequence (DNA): TGTGCCAGCAGAGCTGAGATCACAGGGGGCTTTGGAAACACCATATATTTT.

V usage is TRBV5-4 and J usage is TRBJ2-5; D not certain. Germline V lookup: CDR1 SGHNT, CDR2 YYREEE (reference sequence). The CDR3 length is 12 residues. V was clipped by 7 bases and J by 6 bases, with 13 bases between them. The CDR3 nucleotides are TGTGCCAGCGGGCAGAACCTCCAGACCCAGTACTTC. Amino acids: CASGQNLQTQYF.

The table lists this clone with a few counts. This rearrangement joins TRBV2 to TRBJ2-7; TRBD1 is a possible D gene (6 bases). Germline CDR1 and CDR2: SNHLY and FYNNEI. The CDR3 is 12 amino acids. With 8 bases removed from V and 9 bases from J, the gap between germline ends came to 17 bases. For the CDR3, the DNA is TGTGCCAGCGCTGTCACAGGGATTCCGCAGTACTTC. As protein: CASAVTGIPQYF.

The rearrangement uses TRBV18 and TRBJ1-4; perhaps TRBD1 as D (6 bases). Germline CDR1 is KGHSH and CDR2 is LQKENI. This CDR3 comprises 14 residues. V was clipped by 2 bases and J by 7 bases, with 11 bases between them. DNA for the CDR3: TGTGCCAGCTCACCATCACAGGGCCCTGAAAAACTGTTTTTT. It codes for CASSPSQGPEKLFF.

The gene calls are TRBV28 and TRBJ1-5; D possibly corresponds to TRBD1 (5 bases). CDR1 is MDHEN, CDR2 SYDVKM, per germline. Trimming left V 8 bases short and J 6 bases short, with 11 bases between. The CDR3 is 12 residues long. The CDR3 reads CASRRGGQPQHF. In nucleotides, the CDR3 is TGTGCCAGCCGGCGGGGGGGTCAGCCCCAGCATTTT.

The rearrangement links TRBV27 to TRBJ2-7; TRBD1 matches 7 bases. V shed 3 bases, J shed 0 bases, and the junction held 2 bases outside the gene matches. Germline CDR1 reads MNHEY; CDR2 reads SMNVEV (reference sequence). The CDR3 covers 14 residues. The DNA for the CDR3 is TGTGCCAGCAGTTTGAACAGGGGCTCCTACGAGCAGTACTTC. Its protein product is CASSLNRGSYEQYF.

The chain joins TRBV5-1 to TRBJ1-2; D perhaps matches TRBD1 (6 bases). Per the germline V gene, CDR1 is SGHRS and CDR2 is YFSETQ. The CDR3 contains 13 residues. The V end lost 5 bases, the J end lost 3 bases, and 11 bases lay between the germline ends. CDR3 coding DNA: TGCGCCAGCAGGCCTACAGGGTACTATGGCTACACCTTC. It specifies CASRPTGYYGYTF. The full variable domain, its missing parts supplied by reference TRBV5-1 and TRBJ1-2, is KAGVTQTPRYLIKTRGQQVTLSCSPISGHRSVSWYQQTPGQGLQFLFEYFSETQRNKGNFPGRFSGRQFSNSRSEMNVSTLELGDSALYLCASRPTGYYGYTFGSGTRLTVV.

For the CDR3, the DNA is TGTGCCAGCAGTTCTTTTTCTGGGGCCAACGTCCTGACTTTC. This sequence encodes CASSSFSGANVLTF. V usage is TRBV27 and J usage is TRBJ2-6; D is unresolved. CDR1 is MNHEY and CDR2 is SMNVEV in the germline V gene (reference sequence). The CDR3 extends over 14 amino acids. Trimming pared 4 bases from V and 1 base from J, leaving 5 bases between.

In DNA, the CDR3 is TGTGCCAGCAGACGTGGGACAGGGGGAACCGGGGAGCTGTTTTTT. Translating it yields CASRRGTGGTGELFF. The chain links TRBV7-7 to TRBJ2-2; 11 nucleotides match TRBD1. CDR3 size: 15 residues. Germline loops: CDR1 SSHAT, CDR2 FNYEAQ (reference sequence). The V segment lost 6 bases and the J segment 5 bases; nucleotides outside the gene matches: 5.

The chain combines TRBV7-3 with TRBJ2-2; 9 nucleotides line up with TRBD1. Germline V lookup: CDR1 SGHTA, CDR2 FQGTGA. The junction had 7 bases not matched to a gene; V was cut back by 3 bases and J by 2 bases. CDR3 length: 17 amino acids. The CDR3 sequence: CASSFKTGQGNTGELFF. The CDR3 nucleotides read TGTGCCAGCAGCTTCAAAACGGGACAGGGTAACACCGGGGAGCTGTTTTTT. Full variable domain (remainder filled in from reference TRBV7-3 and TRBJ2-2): GAGVSQTPSNKVTEKGKYVELRCDPISGHTALYWYRQSLGQGPEFLIYFQGTGAADDSGLPNDRFFAVRPEGSVSTLKIQRTERGDSAVYLCASSFKTGQGNTGELFFGEGSRLTVL.

The CDR3, as DNA: TGTGCCAGCAGCCAAGATCTTATTTGGGCAGGGGATGATGGCTACACCTTC. Translating it yields CASSQDLIWAGDDGYTF. This chain uses TRBV4-2 with TRBJ1-2; D possibly corresponds to TRBD1 (6 bases). CDR1 is LGHNA, CDR2 YNFKEQ, per germline. Trimming removed 0 bases at V and 6 bases at J, with 20 bases between. The CDR3 is made up of 17 amino acids.

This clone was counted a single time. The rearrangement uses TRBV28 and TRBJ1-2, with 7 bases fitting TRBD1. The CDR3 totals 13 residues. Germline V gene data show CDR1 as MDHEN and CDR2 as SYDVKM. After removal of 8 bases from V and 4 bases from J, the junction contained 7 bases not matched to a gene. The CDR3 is CASLPTGLYGYTF. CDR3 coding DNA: TGTGCCAGCTTACCGACAGGGCTCTATGGCTACACCTTC.

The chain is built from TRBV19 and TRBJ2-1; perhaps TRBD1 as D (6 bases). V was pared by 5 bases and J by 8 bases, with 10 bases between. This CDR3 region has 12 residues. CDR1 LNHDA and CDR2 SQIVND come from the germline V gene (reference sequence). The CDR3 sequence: CASSPPGDEQFF. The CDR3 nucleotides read TGTGCCAGTAGTCCCCCAGGGGATGAGCAGTTCTTC.

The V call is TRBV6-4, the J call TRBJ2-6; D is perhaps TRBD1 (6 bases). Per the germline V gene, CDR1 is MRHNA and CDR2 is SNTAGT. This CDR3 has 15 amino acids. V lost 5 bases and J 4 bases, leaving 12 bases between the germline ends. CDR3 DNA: TGTGCCAGCAGTCAACAGGGTGAGGGGGCCAACGTCCTGACTTTC. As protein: CASSQQGEGANVLTF.

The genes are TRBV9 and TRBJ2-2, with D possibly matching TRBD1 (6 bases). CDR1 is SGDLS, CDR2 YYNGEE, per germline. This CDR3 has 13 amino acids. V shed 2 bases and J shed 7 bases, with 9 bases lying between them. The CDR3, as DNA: TGTGCCAGCAGCGTTGGGACACTCGGGGAGCTGTTTTTT. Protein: CASSVGTLGELFF. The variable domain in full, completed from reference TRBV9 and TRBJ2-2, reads DSGVTQTPKHLITATGQRVTLRCSPRSGDLSVYWYQQSLDQGLQFLIQYYNGEERAKGNILERFSAQQFPDLHSELNLSSLELGDSALYFCASSVGTLGELFFGEGSRLTVL.